This TCR beta chain is drawn from a study of T cell repertoires in cytomegalovirus infection. Overall study: Peptides in the study included HLA-C-restricted and HLA-B-restricted CMV epitopes.

Per germline, CDR1 MNHEY and CDR2 SVGAGI. After removal of 5 bases from V and 5 bases from J, the junction contained 13 bases not matched to a gene. The CDR3 has 17 residues. In its sample, this clonotype was seen a few times. No antigen is known for it. TCRdb passed the reads through MiXCR, listing each CDR3 protein once. The sample includes about 920,000 distinct CDR3 sequences, roughly 31% of them seen just once. This receptor was obtained from a human donor in good health (CMV status not recorded). Some clones in this sample may be carry-over from other donors' samples. The gene calls are TRBV6-5 and TRBJ1-2; 11 positions match TRBD1. The sequencing here drew on cultured CD8+ T cells from PBMCs, taken from culture after CMV antigen stimulation. CDR3 protein: CASSKRDRGLTGYGYTF. DNA for the CDR3: TGTGCCAGCAGTAAAAGGGACAGGGGGTTAACTGGTTATGGCTACACCTTC.